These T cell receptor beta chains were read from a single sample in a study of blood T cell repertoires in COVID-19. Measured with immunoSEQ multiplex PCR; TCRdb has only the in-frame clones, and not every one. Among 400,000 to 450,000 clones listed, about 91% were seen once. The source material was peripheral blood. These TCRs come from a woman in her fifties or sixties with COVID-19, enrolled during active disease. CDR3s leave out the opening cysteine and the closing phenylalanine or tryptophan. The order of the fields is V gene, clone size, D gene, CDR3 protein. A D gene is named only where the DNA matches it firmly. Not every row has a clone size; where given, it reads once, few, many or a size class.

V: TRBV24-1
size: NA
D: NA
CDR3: ATSDPRNTEAF

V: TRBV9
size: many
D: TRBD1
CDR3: ASRQGAEGYT

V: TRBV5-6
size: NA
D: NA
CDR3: ASSLARGYYNEQF

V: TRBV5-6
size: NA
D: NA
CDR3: ASSLAQNTEAF

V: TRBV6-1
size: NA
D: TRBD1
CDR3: ASSADRDRFHYEQY

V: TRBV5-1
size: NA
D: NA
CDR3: ASSLNRWETQY

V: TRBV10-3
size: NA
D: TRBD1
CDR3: AISDRQGMNTEAF

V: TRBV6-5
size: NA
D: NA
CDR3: ASSYGPRYEQY

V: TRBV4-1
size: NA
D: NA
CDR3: ASSQVGGRSSGYT

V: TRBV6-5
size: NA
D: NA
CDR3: ASSYSGGLPLH